Each of the 5 T cell receptor beta chains below was sequenced from the same sample in a study of regulatory T cells in long-lasting Graves disease. The sample's time point: newly diagnosed GD, antithyroid drugs for less than 3 months. PBMC-extracted RNA yielded the TCR library. Sequencing libraries for TCR beta were prepared with iRepertoire HTBI primers and Arm-PCR of CDR3 regions. TCRdb reprocessed the multiplex PCR reads with MiXCR, giving one entry per CDR3 protein. This table has 600,000 to 650,000 distinct CDR3 sequences, around 17% appearing once. In addition, the sample was reused for a study of T cells in Graves' hyperthyroidism and ophthalmopathy.

The starting material was peripheral blood mononuclear cells (PBMCs), obtained at new diagnosis, from a patient treated with antithyroid drugs. The origin of the receptors is a woman aged 25 to 45 with Graves disease.

This clonotype was detected a few times. The chain uses TRBV2 and TRBJ2-6; 9 positions agree with TRBD1. The germline V gene has CDR1 SNHLY and CDR2 FYNNEI. This CDR3 has 17 residues. The junction had 8 bases not matched to a gene; V was cut back by 8 bases and J by 0 bases. CDR3 nucleotides: TGTGCCAGCGCCCCGGGGACAGGGATCTCTGGGGCCAACGTCCTGACTTTC. It yields the protein CASAPGTGISGANVLTF. Looking up the rest from reference TRBV2 and TRBJ2-6 gives the full variable domain: EPEVTQTPSHQVTQMGQEVILRCVPISNHLYFYWYRQILGQKVEFLVSFYNNEISEKSEIFDDQFSVERPDGSNFTLKIRSTKLEDSAMYFCASAPGTGISGANVLTFGAGSRLTVL.

This clonotype was detected many times. The chain uses TRBV20-1 and TRBJ2-1; weak D call: TRBD2 (5 bases). V gave up 0 bases and J gave up 6 bases, with 12 bases separating them. Germline loops: CDR1 DFQATT, CDR2 SNEGSKA (reference sequence). The CDR3 is made up of 14 amino acids. The DNA for the CDR3 is TGCAGTGCTAGAGATTGGAGAAGCGGCAATGAGCAGTTCTTC. As protein: CSARDWRSGNEQFF.

This clonotype was observed a handful of times. This chain joins TRBV20-1 and TRBJ2-3, with 9 positions matching TRBD1. The trim removed 6 bases at V and 2 bases at J, leaving 18 bases unmatched. The CDR3 contains 18 residues. Germline lookup yields CDR1 DFQATT and CDR2 SNEGSKA (reference sequence). CDR3 nucleotides: TGCAGTGCCACCGGGACAGGGACCGGGCTGGGCTTCACAGATACGCAGTATTTT. Protein: CSATGTGTGLGFTDTQYF.

The chain has TRBV3-1 and TRBJ2-1; TRBD2 agrees at 11 bases. The CDR3 spans 16 residues. With 4 bases clipped from V and 7 bases from J, the junction kept 9 bases outside the gene matches. Germline V lookup: CDR1 LGHDT, CDR2 YNNKEL (reference sequence). DNA for the CDR3: TGTGCCAGCAGCCGTAGCGGGAGGGCCTTACCTAATGAGCAGTTCTTC. Translating it yields CASSRSGRALPNEQFF.

The rearrangement uses TRBV5-1 and TRBJ1-1; the match to TRBD1 covers 8 bases. Germline V lookup: CDR1 SGHRS, CDR2 YFSETQ. The junction had 9 bases not matched to a gene; V was cut back by 4 bases and J by 7 bases. The CDR3 has 14 residues. In DNA, the CDR3 is TGCGCCAGCAGCCGAGAGACAGGGGAGGTTGAAGCTTTCTTT. It encodes CASSRETGEVEAFF.